This is a list of T cell receptor beta chains from one sample in a study of OX40 agonist ivuxolimab in advanced cancers. TCRdb's table, derived via immunoSEQ multiplex PCR, lists solely in-frame clones and lacks some. The sample includes over 75,000 clones, around 90% of them seen just once. The input for sequencing was CD4+ or CD8+ T cells sorted from blood, taken in a trial of the OX40 agonist ivuxolimab. These receptors all stem from an adult with an advanced solid tumor such as melanoma, head and neck, liver or kidney cancer. The CDR3 runs from the conserved cysteine through the conserved F or W. A D gene is named only where the DNA matches it firmly. The size of a clone is reported for some rows only, either as once, few or many, or as a class for expanded clones.

clone_size,cdr3_length,d_call,v_call,j_call,cdr3_nt,cdr3_aa
.,18,TRBD2,TRBV6-1,TRBJ2-5,TGTGCCAGCAGTGAACAAGGGGCTACTAGCGGGAGCGGGGAGACCCAGTACTTC,CASSEQGATSGSGETQYF
once,16,TRBD1,TRBV11-2,TRBJ2-7,TGTGCCAGCAGCTTAGACCTCGGACAGGGGGCGGGAGAGCAGTACTTC,CASSLDLGQGAGEQYF
.,16,.,TRBV7-2,TRBJ2-5,TGTGCCAGCAGCTTTCGAGGCCTCGAGGGCAAAGAGACCCAGTACTTC,CASSFRGLEGKETQYF
.,13,.,TRBV7-2,TRBJ2-7,TGTGCCAGCAGCTTAGAGGTTCCCTACGAGCAGTACTTC,CASSLEVPYEQYF
.,15,.,TRBV7-9,TRBJ2-1,TGTGCCAGCAGCCCTAGGGGATCCTCCTACAATGAGCAGTTCTTC,CASSPRGSSYNEQFF
.,11,.,TRBV30,TRBJ1-2,TGTGCCTGGGGACAAAACTATGGCTACACCTTC,CAWGQNYGYTF
.,14,TRBD2,TRBV18,TRBJ2-1,TGTGCCAGCTCACTAGGACTAGCGGGAAATGAGCAGTTCTTC,CASSLGLAGNEQFF
few,13,.,TRBV5-5,TRBJ1-2,TGTGCCAGCAGTCCCCGGGACACCGATGGCTACACCTTC,CASSPRDTDGYTF
.,13,.,TRBV7-8,TRBJ2-5,TGTGCCAGCAGCTCGTCCAGGGGAGAGACCCAGTACTTC,CASSSSRGETQYF
.,16,TRBD2,TRBV2,TRBJ2-1,TGTGCCAGCAGTAAACTAGCGGGGGGGGTCTACAATGAGCAGTTCTTC,CASSKLAGGVYNEQFF
.,14,.,TRBV28,TRBJ2-1,TGTGCCAGCAGTTCCCTGCCTTCGGGCCATGAGCAGTTCTTC,CASSSLPSGHEQFF
.,15,TRBD2,TRBV19,TRBJ2-2,TGTGCCAGTAGTGGGGTAGCGGGAGGGCCCGGGGAGCTGTTTTTT,CASSGVAGGPGELFF
few,16,TRBD1,TRBV7-2,TRBJ1-5,TGTGCCAGCAGCTTGACAGGGGGATATAGCAATCAGCCCCAGCATTTT,CASSLTGGYSNQPQHF
.,15,.,TRBV27,TRBJ2-3,TGTGCCAGCAGTTTATTACGGGGTGGCACAGATACGCAGTATTTT,CASSLLRGGTDTQYF
.,14,.,TRBV6-5,TRBJ2-4,TGTGCCAGCAGAGTGTTACAGGGAGGGTACATTCAGTACTTC,CASRVLQGGYIQYF
.,15,.,TRBV14,TRBJ2-1,TGTGCCAGCAGCCAAGTAAGGAGAACCGACAATGAGCAGTTCTTC,CASSQVRRTDNEQFF
.,15,.,TRBV7-2,TRBJ2-7,TGTGCCAGCAGCTTAGTTTCCAGCACAGAGTACGAGCAGTACTTC,CASSLVSSTEYEQYF
.,17,.,TRBV19,TRBJ2-7,TGTGCCAGTAGTACCCCTCTCGGCGCCGAAGGGGTTCCCGAGCAGTACTTC,CASSTPLGAEGVPEQYF
once,12,.,TRBV7-2,TRBJ1-1,TGTGCCAGCAGCTTATTAAACGCTGAAGCTTTCTTT,CASSLLNAEAFF
.,13,.,TRBV7-6,TRBJ1-1,TGTGCCAGCAGCTTAGATCAGCGGGCTGAAGCTTTCTTT,CASSLDQRAEAFF
.,15,.,TRBV7-2,TRBJ1-2,TGTGCCAGCAGCGAAAGGCGGGGCGATTACTATGGCTACACCTTC,CASSERRGDYYGYTF
few,13,.,TRBV7-2,TRBJ2-5,TGTGCCAGCAGCTTCGGGGGCGGAGAGACCCAGTACTTC,CASSFGGGETQYF